The 14 T cell receptor beta chains reported below all come from one sample, sequenced in a study of neurological immune-mediated disorders. TCRdb analysed the 5' RACE reads with MiXCR anew, one entry per CDR3 protein. This table has approximately 37,000 distinct CDR3 sequences, less than 15% appearing once. The sequenced material came from PBMCs. The source is a woman between 45 and 60 years old with HTLV-1-associated myelopathy (HAM/TSP).

As for this clonotype: One junction end does not reproduce the germline sequence, and a read error may be involved. V gene TRBV9 combines with J gene TRBJ2-2, with 10 bases that match TRBD1. Germline V gene data show CDR1 as SGDLS and CDR2 as YYNGEE. The CDR3 totals 15 residues. The CDR3 nucleotides are TGTGCCAGCAGCGCCCGGGACAGGGGTACCGGAGAGCTGTTTTTT. It codes for CASSARDRGTGELFF.

This clonotype came up many times. J is TRBJ1-2 and V is TRBV7-2, with D perhaps matching TRBD1 (6 bases). The CDR3 is 15 residues long. The germline V gene encodes CDR1 SGHTA and CDR2 FQGNSA. Between the trimmed V and J ends, which lost 3 bases and 2 bases, there was a span of 13 bases. CDR3 sequence: CASSLTGGPNYGYTF. CDR3 DNA: TGTGCCAGCAGCTTGACAGGAGGCCCCAACTATGGCTACACCTTC.

This clonotype has a count of ten or more. This chain links TRBV6-6 with TRBJ1-6; 7 nucleotides align to TRBD1. Losses at the gene ends were 8 bases for V and 7 bases for J; bases not matched to a gene: 5. The CDR3 covers 13 residues. CDR1 and CDR2 from the germline V gene are MNHNY and SVGAGI (reference sequence). CDR3 DNA sequence: TGTGCCAGCGGGGACAGCCCCAATTCACCCCTCCACTTT. This gives the protein CASGDSPNSPLHF.

This clonotype was detected ten times or more. The V gene is TRBV7-9, the J gene TRBJ1-3; D not resolved. The CDR3 length is 15 residues. CDR1 and CDR2 from the germline V gene are SEHNR and FQNEAQ (reference sequence). V dropped 5 bases and J dropped 0 bases, with 11 bases sitting between them. CDR3 sequence (DNA): TGTGCCAGCAGCCGCGGCCAAACCTCTGGAAACACCATATATTTT. Protein: CASSRGQTSGNTIYF.

This chain connects TRBV29-1 to TRBJ2-6, with TRBD1 matching over 7 bases. CDR1 is SQVTM, CDR2 ANQGSEA, per germline. J lost 4 bases, V lost 7 bases, and 7 bases had no gene match. The CDR3 totals 14 residues. CDR3 amino acids: CSAFTGAGANVLTF. CDR3 in DNA: TGCAGCGCCTTCACAGGGGCCGGGGCCAACGTCCTGACTTTC.

This clonotype has at least ten counts. This chain links TRBV7-9 with TRBJ2-7; D might be TRBD1 (6 bases). The V and J ends lost 1 base and 6 bases respectively, with 16 bases between them. Germline assignment: CDR1 SEHNR and CDR2 FQNEAQ (reference sequence). The CDR3 contains 15 residues. DNA of the CDR3: TGTGCCAGCAGCTTAGTATTACAGGGTGGGAGCGAGCAGTACTTC. It encodes CASSLVLQGGSEQYF.

This clonotype was seen repeatedly, ten times or more. The chain uses TRBV9 and TRBJ2-1; 7 bases line up with TRBD2. V lost 2 bases and J lost 5; bases outside the gene matches: 4. Germline V CDR1 and CDR2: SGDLS, YYNGEE. CDR3 length: 14 residues. The CDR3 loop reads CASSVGLVHNEQFF. The CDR3 DNA is TGTGCCAGCAGCGTTGGACTAGTCCACAATGAGCAGTTCTTC.

This clonotype was seen at least ten times. The chain couples TRBV24-1 to TRBJ2-2; TRBD2 matches 8 bases. The CDR3 spans 16 residues. Trimming at V came to 1 base and at J to 4 bases, leaving 4 bases not matched to a gene. Germline loops: CDR1 KGHDR, CDR2 SFDVKD. The CDR3 loop is CATSDFRSGGTGELFF. The CDR3 DNA reads TGTGCCACCAGTGATTTCAGAAGCGGGGGCACCGGGGAGCTGTTTTTT.

Many counts were recorded for this clonotype. The chain combines TRBV7-6 with TRBJ1-5; no definite D call. The CDR3 is 15 residues long. Trimming took 1 base from V and 5 from J, leaving 12 bases between them. CDR1 SGHVS and CDR2 FNYEAQ come from the germline V gene. CDR3 nucleotide sequence: TGTGCCAGCAGCTTAGGATGGGCCGGGGATCAGCCCCAGCATTTT. Translated, it gives CASSLGWAGDQPQHF. Full variable domain (remainder filled in from reference TRBV7-6 and TRBJ1-5): GAGVSQSPRYKVTKRGQDVALRCDPISGHVSLYWYRQALGQGPEFLTYFNYEAQQDKSGLPNDRFSAERPEGSISTLTIQRTEQRDSAMYRCASSLGWAGDQPQHFGDGTRLSIL.

As concerns this clonotype: This may stem from a read error, because a much larger clone lies one nucleotide away. The chain joins TRBV28 to TRBJ2-2; either TRBD1 or TRBD2 may fit D (5 bases each). The CDR3 runs 14 residues. Germline CDR1 is MDHEN and CDR2 is SYDVKM. The V end was cut by 7 bases, the J end by 9 bases, with 18 bases between. CDR3 in DNA: TGTGCCAGCAATCAGCCGGGGACCCCCCGGGAGCTGTTTTTT. Amino acids: CASNQPGTPRELFF.

The V gene is TRBV18, the J gene TRBJ1-1, with D perhaps TRBD1 (5 bases). Trimming cost V 3 bases and J 5 bases, with 19 bases left between them. This CDR3 contains 16 residues. Germline values: CDR1 KGHSH, CDR2 LQKENI. The CDR3 DNA reads TGTGCCAGCTCACCCGAAGCGGCAGGGAGGGGTACTGAAGCTTTCTTT. As protein: CASSPEAAGRGTEAFF.

Many counts were recorded for this clonotype. J is TRBJ1-5 and V is TRBV4-2, with D tentatively TRBD1 (6 bases). Germline V gene data show CDR1 as LGHNA and CDR2 as YNFKEQ. V lost 5 bases, J lost 7 bases, and 18 bases lay in between. This CDR3 contains 15 residues. In DNA, the CDR3 is TGTGCCAGCAGCGACTACGGCAGGGGAGAGCAGCCCCAGCATTTT. Translating gives CASSDYGRGEQPQHF.

This clonotype came up many times. V and J are TRBV6-6 and TRBJ2-2; tentatively, D is TRBD2 (6 bases). V dropped 2 bases and J dropped 4 bases, with 14 bases sitting between them. Germline CDR1 reads MNHNY; CDR2 reads SVGAGI (reference sequence). The CDR3 has 16 residues. In DNA form, the CDR3 reads TGTGCCAGCAGTTACGGCGGGGACTTGAGCACCGGGGAGCTGTTTTTT. It specifies CASSYGGDLSTGELFF.

This clonotype was counted at least ten times. The V gene is TRBV5-1, the J gene TRBJ1-1; D not resolved. This CDR3 spans 12 amino acids. Germline V CDR1 and CDR2: SGHRS, YFSETQ. V lost 0 bases to trimming and J lost 7 bases, with 7 bases between them. The CDR3 protein is CASSLEGSEAFF. In DNA form, the CDR3 reads TGCGCCAGCAGCTTGGAGGGCAGTGAAGCTTTCTTT.